This is a list of T cell receptor beta chains from one sample in a study of regulatory T cells in long-lasting Graves disease. A single record per CDR3 protein comes from TCRdb applying MiXCR to the multiplex PCR reads. The data hold a few hundred thousand distinct CDR3 sequences, with approximately 12% observed a single time. Separately, the same data were catalogued under a study of T cells in Graves' hyperthyroidism and ophthalmopathy.

The source material was peripheral blood mononuclear cells (PBMCs), sampled at new diagnosis, from a patient treated with antithyroid drugs. The receptors here all came from a woman aged 18-29 years with Graves disease. Each CDR3 is given with its conserved first and last residue. Fields, in order: V gene, D gene, clone size, J gene, CDR3 protein, CDR3 DNA. D genes are given only for firm matches. The size of a clone is reported for some rows only, either as once, few or many, or as a class for expanded clones.

v_gene: TRBV6-2/TRBV6-3; d_gene: -; abundance: many; j_gene: TRBJ1-1; CDR3aa: CASGWGGTEAFF; CDR3nt: TGTGCCAGCGGCTGGGGGGGGACAGAAGCTTTCTTT
v_gene: TRBV5-8; d_gene: -; abundance: many; j_gene: TRBJ1-1; CDR3aa: CASSGGVANTEAFF; CDR3nt: TGTGCCAGCAGCGGGGGGGTGGCGAACACTGAAGCTTTCTTT
v_gene: TRBV29-1; d_gene: -; abundance: -; j_gene: TRBJ1-1; CDR3aa: CSVGNLSTEAFF; CDR3nt: TGCAGCGTCGGAAATTTGAGCACTGAAGCTTTCTTT
v_gene: TRBV12-3/TRBV12-4; d_gene: -; abundance: many; j_gene: TRBJ2-1; CDR3aa: CASSLRGGRDHEQFF; CDR3nt: TGTGCCAGCAGTTTGCGAGGCGGACGGGACCATGAGCAGTTCTTC
v_gene: TRBV20-1; d_gene: -; abundance: many; j_gene: TRBJ1-5; CDR3aa: CSANYLSTNQPQHF; CDR3nt: TGCAGTGCCAATTATCTATCGACCAATCAGCCCCAGCATTTT
v_gene: TRBV6-2/TRBV6-3; d_gene: -; abundance: many; j_gene: TRBJ1-1; CDR3aa: CASSYSFPGIDTEAFF; CDR3nt: TGTGCCAGCAGTTACTCATTCCCAGGGATCGACACTGAAGCTTTCTTT
v_gene: TRBV29-1; d_gene: -; abundance: many; j_gene: TRBJ1-4; CDR3aa: CSVRFRVEELFF; CDR3nt: TGCAGCGTTCGATTCAGGGTGGAGGAACTGTTTTTT
v_gene: TRBV5-1; d_gene: -; abundance: few; j_gene: TRBJ2-7; CDR3aa: CASSGTSPYEQYF; CDR3nt: TGCGCCAGCAGCGGGACAAGTCCCTACGAGCAGTACTTC
v_gene: TRBV5-1; d_gene: TRBD2; abundance: many; j_gene: TRBJ2-1; CDR3aa: CASSLPGGATLRSYNEQFF; CDR3nt: TGCGCCAGCAGCTTACCGGGAGGGGCGACCTTGCGCTCCTACAATGAGCAGTTCTTC
v_gene: TRBV5-8; d_gene: TRBD2; abundance: many; j_gene: TRBJ2-1; CDR3aa: CASSRTSYNEQFF; CDR3nt: TGTGCCAGCAGTCGGACTAGCTACAATGAGCAGTTCTTC
v_gene: TRBV28; d_gene: -; abundance: many; j_gene: TRBJ1-1; CDR3aa: CASSLGGRMIF; CDR3nt: TGTGCCAGCAGTTTAGGAGGGAGAATGATCTTT
v_gene: TRBV12-3/TRBV12-4; d_gene: -; abundance: many; j_gene: TRBJ1-1; CDR3aa: CASSLNLWGAEAFF; CDR3nt: TGTGCCAGCAGTTTGAACCTCTGGGGGGCTGAAGCTTTCTTT
v_gene: TRBV7-9; d_gene: TRBD2; abundance: many; j_gene: TRBJ2-5; CDR3aa: CASSLGLAGFQETQYF; CDR3nt: TGTGCCAGCAGCTTAGGACTAGCGGGGTTCCAAGAGACCCAGTACTTC
v_gene: TRBV11-1; d_gene: TRBD1; abundance: few; j_gene: TRBJ1-1; CDR3aa: CASSLFGTGIVSTEAFF; CDR3nt: TGTGCCAGCAGCTTGTTTGGGACAGGGATAGTAAGCACTGAAGCTTTCTTT
v_gene: TRBV7-3; d_gene: -; abundance: -; j_gene: TRBJ2-1; CDR3aa: CASSLTVVSYNEQFF; CDR3nt: TGTGCCAGCAGCTTAACGGTTGTCAGTTACAATGAGCAGTTCTTC
v_gene: TRBV28; d_gene: -; abundance: many; j_gene: TRBJ1-5; CDR3aa: CASRGKVQPQHF; CDR3nt: TGTGCCAGCCGGGGGAAAGTTCAGCCCCAGCATTTT
v_gene: TRBV15; d_gene: -; abundance: few; j_gene: TRBJ1-2; CDR3aa: CATSREGNYGYTF; CDR3nt: TGTGCCACCAGCAGAGAAGGGAACTATGGCTACACCTTC
v_gene: TRBV4-1; d_gene: TRBD2; abundance: many; j_gene: TRBJ2-1; CDR3aa: CASSQDPSGGWNEQFF; CDR3nt: TGCGCCAGCAGCCAAGATCCAAGCGGGGGCTGGAATGAGCAGTTCTTC
v_gene: TRBV30; d_gene: TRBD2; abundance: -; j_gene: TRBJ2-1; CDR3aa: CACKRLAGALSYNEQFF; CDR3nt: TGTGCCTGTAAGCGGCTAGCGGGGGCCCTCTCCTACAATGAGCAGTTCTTC
v_gene: TRBV9; d_gene: TRBD1; abundance: many; j_gene: TRBJ1-2; CDR3aa: CASSHHRDSQWRSGGYTF; CDR3nt: TGTGCCAGCAGCCACCACCGGGACAGCCAGTGGAGGAGTGGTGGCTACACCTTC
v_gene: TRBV10-3; d_gene: -; abundance: many; j_gene: TRBJ2-1; CDR3aa: CATWTSGDEQFF; CDR3nt: TGTGCCACTTGGACCTCGGGGGATGAGCAGTTCTTC
v_gene: TRBV6-2/TRBV6-3; d_gene: -; abundance: many; j_gene: TRBJ2-7; CDR3aa: CASSYSLQPSYEQYF; CDR3nt: TGTGCCAGCAGTTACTCCTTACAGCCCTCCTACGAGCAGTACTTC
v_gene: TRBV4-1; d_gene: -; abundance: few; j_gene: TRBJ1-1; CDR3aa: CASRSWGRNTEAFF; CDR3nt: TGCGCCAGCAGGAGTTGGGGGAGAAACACTGAAGCTTTCTTT
v_gene: TRBV27; d_gene: TRBD1; abundance: many; j_gene: TRBJ1-1; CDR3aa: CASSLTGVHTEAFF; CDR3nt: TGTGCCAGCAGTTTGACAGGGGTGCACACTGAAGCTTTCTTT
v_gene: TRBV11-2; d_gene: -; abundance: many; j_gene: TRBJ2-1; CDR3aa: CASSLDPSQFF; CDR3nt: TGTGCCAGCAGCTTAGACCCAAGTCAGTTCTTC
v_gene: TRBV20-1; d_gene: -; abundance: many; j_gene: TRBJ1-5; CDR3aa: CSAGGDQPQHF; CDR3nt: TGCAGTGCTGGGGGGGATCAGCCCCAGCATTTT
v_gene: TRBV7-2; d_gene: TRBD1; abundance: many; j_gene: TRBJ2-7; CDR3aa: CASSWTGTGGYEQYF; CDR3nt: TGTGCCAGCAGCTGGACCGGGACAGGGGGCTACGAGCAGTACTTC
v_gene: TRBV4-3; d_gene: -; abundance: -; j_gene: TRBJ2-1; CDR3aa: CASSQERPRDEQFF; CDR3nt: TGCGCCAGCAGCCAAGAAAGGCCCCGGGATGAGCAGTTCTTC
v_gene: TRBV6-1; d_gene: TRBD1; abundance: many; j_gene: TRBJ2-3; CDR3aa: CASGRQGASRDTQYF; CDR3nt: TGTGCCAGTGGGCGCCAGGGGGCATCCCGAGATACGCAGTATTTT